This T cell receptor (beta chain) was identified during a study of Graves' ophthalmopathy and Graves' hyperthyroidism. The TCR beta CDR3 regions underwent amplification from RNA transcripts. The authors performed first-round RT-PCR with HTBI primers and then a second-round multiplex PCR. TCRdb fed the multiplex PCR reads into MiXCR, producing one record per CDR3 protein. The sample lists a few hundred thousand distinct CDR3 sequences, about 21% seen once, with around 3.2% in the top ten. The CDR3 covers 14 residues. V gave up 0 bases and J gave up 4 bases; unmatched junction bases: 5. CDR1 is DFQATT, CDR2 SNEGSKA, per germline (reference sequence). Each diagnosis was determined on the basis of clinical symptoms, serum thyroxine, TRAb, thyroid ultrasound and orbital computed tomography. A word on this clonotype: The antigen is undetermined.

General study points: Detection in blood was also observed for most expanded thyroid clonotypes above 0.001 frequency.

The clonotype comes from a woman between 18 and 29 years old with stable Graves' hyperthyroidism. The gene calls are TRBV20-1 and TRBJ2-5; 7 bases align to TRBD2. Sequenced sample: peripheral blood. CDR3 amino acids: CSARDPGLGETQYF. CDR3 coding DNA: TGCAGTGCTAGAGATCCCGGACTAGGAGAGACCCAGTACTTC.